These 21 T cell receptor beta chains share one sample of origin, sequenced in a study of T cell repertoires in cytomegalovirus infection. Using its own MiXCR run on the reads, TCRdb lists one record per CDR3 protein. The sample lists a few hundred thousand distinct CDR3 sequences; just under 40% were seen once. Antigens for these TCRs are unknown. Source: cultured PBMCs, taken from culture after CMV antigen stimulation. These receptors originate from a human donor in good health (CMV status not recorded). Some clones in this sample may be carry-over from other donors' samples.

This CDR3 is CASSYSRRQGGNEQFF. For the CDR3, the DNA is TGTGCCAGCAGTTACTCTAGAAGACAGGGGGGCAATGAGCAGTTCTTC. The J gene is TRBJ2-1, the V gene TRBV6-6; TRBD1 matches at 9 bases. V lost 0 bases, J lost 6 bases, and 6 bases stayed unmatched. Per the germline V gene, CDR1 is MNHNY and CDR2 is SVGAGI (reference sequence). The CDR3 extends over 16 amino acids.

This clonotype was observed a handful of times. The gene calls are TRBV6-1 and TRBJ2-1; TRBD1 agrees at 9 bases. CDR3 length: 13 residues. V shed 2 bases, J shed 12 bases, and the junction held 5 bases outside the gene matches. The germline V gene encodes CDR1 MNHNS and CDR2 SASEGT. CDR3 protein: CASSETGGGGQFF. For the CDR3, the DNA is TGTGCCAGCAGTGAAACAGGGGGCGGGGGGCAGTTCTTC.

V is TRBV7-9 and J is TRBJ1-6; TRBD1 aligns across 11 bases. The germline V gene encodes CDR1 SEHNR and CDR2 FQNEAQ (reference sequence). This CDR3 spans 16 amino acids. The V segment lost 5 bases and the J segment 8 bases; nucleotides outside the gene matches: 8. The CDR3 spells CASSAAGTGGYSPLHF. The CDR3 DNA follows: TGTGCCAGCAGCGCAGCCGGGACAGGGGGATATTCACCCCTCCACTTT.

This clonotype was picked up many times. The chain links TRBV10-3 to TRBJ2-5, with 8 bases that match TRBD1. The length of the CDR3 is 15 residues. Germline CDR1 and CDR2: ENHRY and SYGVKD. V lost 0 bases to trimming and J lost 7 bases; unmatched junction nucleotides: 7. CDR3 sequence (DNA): TGTGCCATCAGTGAGTCGGGGACAGGCTACGTGACCCAGTACTTC. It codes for CAISESGTGYVTQYF.

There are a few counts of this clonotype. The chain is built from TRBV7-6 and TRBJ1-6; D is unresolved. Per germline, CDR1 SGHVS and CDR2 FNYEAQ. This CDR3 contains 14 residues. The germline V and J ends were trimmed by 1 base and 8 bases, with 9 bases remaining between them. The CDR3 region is CASSLVQRDSPLHF. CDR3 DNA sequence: TGTGCCAGCAGCTTAGTTCAAAGGGATTCACCCCTCCACTTT.

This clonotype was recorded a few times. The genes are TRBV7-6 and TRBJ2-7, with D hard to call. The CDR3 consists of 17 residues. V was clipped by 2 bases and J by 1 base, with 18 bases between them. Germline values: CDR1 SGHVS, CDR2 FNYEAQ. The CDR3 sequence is CASSLIPGRSTSYEQYF. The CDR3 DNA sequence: TGTGCCAGCAGCTTAATCCCTGGACGCAGTACTTCCTACGAGCAGTACTTC.

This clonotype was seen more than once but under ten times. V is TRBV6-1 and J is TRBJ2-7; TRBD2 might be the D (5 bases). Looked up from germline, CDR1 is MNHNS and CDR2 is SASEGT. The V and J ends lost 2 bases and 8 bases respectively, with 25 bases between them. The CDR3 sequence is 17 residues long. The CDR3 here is CASSEYGSGTRSTKQYF. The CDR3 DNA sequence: TGTGCCAGCAGTGAATATGGGAGTGGTACTAGATCCACAAAGCAGTACTTC.

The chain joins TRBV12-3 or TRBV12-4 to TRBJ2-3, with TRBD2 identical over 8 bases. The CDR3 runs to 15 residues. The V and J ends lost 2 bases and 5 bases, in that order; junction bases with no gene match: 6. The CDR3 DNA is TGTGCCAGCAGTTTAAGGGAGCGGGAGCAAGATACGCAGTATTTT. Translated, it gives CASSLREREQDTQYF.

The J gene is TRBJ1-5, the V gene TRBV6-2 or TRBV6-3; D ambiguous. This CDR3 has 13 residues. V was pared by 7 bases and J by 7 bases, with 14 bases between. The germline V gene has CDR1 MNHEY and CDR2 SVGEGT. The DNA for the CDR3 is TGTGCCAGCATCCAGGACGAAGGACAGCCCCAGCATTTT. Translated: CASIQDEGQPQHF.

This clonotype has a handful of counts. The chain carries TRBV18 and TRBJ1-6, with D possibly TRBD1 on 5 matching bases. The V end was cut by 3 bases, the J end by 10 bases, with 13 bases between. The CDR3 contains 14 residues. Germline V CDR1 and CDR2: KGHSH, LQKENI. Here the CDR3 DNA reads TGTGCCAGCTCACCGGCGGGGGTAGACTCACCCCTCCACTTT. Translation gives CASSPAGVDSPLHF.

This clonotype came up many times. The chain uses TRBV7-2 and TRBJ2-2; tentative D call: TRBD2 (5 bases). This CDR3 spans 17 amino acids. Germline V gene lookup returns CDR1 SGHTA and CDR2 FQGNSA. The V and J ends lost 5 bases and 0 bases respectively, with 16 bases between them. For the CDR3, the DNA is TGTGCCAGCAGCCCCCCCCGTGGGAGTACGAACACCGGGGAGCTGTTTTTT. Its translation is CASSPPRGSTNTGELFF.

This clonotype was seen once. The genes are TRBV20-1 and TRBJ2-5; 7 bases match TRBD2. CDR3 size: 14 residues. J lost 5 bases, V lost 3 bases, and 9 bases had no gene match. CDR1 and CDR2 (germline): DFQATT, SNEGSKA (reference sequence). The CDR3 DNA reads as TGCAGTGCTAGCGGCGGGAGCGGGGCCGAGACCCAGTACTTC. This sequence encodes CSASGGSGAETQYF.

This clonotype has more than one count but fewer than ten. The CDR3: CASSFGQEPQHF. CDR3 DNA sequence: TGTGCCAGCAGTTTCGGCCAGGAACCCCAGCATTTT. The chain links TRBV12-3 or TRBV12-4 to TRBJ1-5, with D unclear. Trimming pared 3 bases from V and 10 bases from J, leaving 10 bases between. This CDR3 contains 12 residues.

CDR3 DNA sequence: TGCAGCGTTGTATTGGGGGTAGACTATGGCTACACCTTC. This sequence encodes CSVVLGVDYGYTF. The chain combines TRBV29-1 with TRBJ1-2, with D maybe TRBD1 (5 bases). Germline V CDR1 and CDR2: SQVTM, ANQGSEA. Trimming removed 4 bases from V and 3 bases from J, with 12 bases in between. The CDR3 is 13 residues long.

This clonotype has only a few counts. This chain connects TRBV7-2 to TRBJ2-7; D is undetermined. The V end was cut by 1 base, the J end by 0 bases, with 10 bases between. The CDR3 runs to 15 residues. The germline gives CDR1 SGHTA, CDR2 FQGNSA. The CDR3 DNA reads TGTGCCAGCAGCTTAGGTAGCTATAGCTCCTACGAGCAGTACTTC. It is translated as CASSLGSYSSYEQYF.

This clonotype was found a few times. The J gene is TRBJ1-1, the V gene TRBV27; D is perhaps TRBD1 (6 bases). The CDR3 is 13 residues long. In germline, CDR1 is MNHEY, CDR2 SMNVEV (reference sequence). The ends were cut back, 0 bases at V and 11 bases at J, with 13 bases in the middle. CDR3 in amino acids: CASSLSRQARAFF. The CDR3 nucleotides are TGTGCCAGCAGTTTATCGAGACAGGCGAGGGCTTTCTTT.

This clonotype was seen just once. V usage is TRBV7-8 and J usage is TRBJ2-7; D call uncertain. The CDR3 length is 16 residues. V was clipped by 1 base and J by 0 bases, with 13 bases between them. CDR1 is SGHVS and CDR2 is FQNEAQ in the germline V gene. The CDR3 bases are TGTGCCAGCAGCTTAGTTGGCACTCAGCTCTCCTACGAGCAGTACTTC. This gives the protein CASSLVGTQLSYEQYF.

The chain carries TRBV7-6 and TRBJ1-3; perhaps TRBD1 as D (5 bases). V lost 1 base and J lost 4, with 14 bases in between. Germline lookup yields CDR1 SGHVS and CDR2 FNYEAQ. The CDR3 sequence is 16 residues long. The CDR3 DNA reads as TGTGCCAGCAGCTTAGAGGGCAGGGTGGCCGGAAACACCATATATTTT. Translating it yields CASSLEGRVAGNTIYF.

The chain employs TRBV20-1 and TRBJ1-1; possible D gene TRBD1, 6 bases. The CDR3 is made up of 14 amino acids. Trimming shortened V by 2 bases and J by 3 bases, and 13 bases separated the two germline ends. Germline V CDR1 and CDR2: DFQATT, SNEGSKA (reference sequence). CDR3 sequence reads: CSARRQDSDTEAFF. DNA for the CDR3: TGCAGTGCTAGAAGACAGGATTCGGACACTGAAGCTTTCTTT.

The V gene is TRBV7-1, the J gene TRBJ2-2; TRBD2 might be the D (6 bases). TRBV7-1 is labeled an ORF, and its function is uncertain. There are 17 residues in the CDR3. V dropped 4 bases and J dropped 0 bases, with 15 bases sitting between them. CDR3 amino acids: CASSWGLAGSNTGELFF. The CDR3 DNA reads TGTGCCAGCAGCTGGGGCTTGGCGGGATCGAACACCGGGGAGCTGTTTTTT.

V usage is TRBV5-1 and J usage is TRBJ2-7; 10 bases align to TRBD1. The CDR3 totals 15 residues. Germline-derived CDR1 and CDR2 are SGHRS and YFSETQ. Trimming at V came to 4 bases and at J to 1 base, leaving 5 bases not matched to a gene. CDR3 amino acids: CASSVPGQGSYEQYF. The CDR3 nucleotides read TGCGCCAGCAGCGTCCCGGGACAGGGGTCCTACGAGCAGTACTTC.